This T cell receptor (beta chain) was profiled in a study of immune evolution from preneoplasia to lung adenocarcinoma. The CDR3 has 14 amino acids. Trimming took 5 bases from V and 3 from J, leaving 14 bases between them. Germline CDR1 and CDR2: SGHRS and YFSETQ. Sequenced by immunoSEQ multiplex PCR; TCRdb stores in-frame clones only, minus some. The sample has some 15,000 clones, approximately 86% seen once. Premalignant or tumor cells were enriched by macro-dissection after pathologic assessment. This clonotype originated in a person aged 65 to 79 with invasive lung adenocarcinoma. This chain links TRBV5-1 with TRBJ1-1; D not certain. Sequenced sample: FFPE invasive lung adenocarcinoma tissue. CDR3 sequence reads: CASRFLVRDTEAFF. CDR3 DNA: TGCGCCAGCAGGTTTTTAGTAAGGGACACTGAAGCTTTCTTT.